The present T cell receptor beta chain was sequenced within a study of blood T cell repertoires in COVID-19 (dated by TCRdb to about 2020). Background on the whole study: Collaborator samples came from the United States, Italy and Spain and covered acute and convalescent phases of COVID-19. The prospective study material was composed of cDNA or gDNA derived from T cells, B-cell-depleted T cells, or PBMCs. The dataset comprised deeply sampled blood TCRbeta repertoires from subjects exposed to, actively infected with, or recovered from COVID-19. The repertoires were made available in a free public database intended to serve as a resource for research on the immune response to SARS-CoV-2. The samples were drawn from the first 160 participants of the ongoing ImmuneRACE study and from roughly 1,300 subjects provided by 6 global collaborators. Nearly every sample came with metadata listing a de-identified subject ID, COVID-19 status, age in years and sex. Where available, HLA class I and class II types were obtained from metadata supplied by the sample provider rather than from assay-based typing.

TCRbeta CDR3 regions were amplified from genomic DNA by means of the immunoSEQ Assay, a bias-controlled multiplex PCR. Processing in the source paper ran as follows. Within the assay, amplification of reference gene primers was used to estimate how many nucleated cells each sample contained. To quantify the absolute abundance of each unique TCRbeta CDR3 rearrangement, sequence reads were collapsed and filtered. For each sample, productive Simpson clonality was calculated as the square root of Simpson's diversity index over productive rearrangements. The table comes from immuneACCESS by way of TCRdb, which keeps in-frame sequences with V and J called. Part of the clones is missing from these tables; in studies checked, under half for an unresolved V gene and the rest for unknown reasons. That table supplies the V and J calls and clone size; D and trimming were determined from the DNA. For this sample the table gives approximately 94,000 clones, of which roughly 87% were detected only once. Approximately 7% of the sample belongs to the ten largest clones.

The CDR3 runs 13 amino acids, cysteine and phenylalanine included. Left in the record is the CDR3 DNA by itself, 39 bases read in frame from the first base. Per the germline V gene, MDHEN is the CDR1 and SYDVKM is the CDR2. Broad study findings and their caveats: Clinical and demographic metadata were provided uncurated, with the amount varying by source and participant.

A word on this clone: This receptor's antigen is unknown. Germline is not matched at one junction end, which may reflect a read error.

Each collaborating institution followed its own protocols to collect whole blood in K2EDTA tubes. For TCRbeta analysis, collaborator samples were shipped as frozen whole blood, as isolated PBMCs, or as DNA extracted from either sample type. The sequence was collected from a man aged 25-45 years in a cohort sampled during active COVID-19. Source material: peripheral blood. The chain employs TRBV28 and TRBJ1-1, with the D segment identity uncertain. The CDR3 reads CASSLGSNPEAFF. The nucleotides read TGTGCCAGCAGTTTAGGCTCGAACCCTGAAGCTTTCTTT. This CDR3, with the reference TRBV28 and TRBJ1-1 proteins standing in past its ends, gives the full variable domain DVKVTQSSRYLVKRTGEKVFLECVQDMDHENMFWYRQDPGLGLRLIYFSYDVKMKEKGDIPEGYSVSREKKERFSLILESASTNQTSMYLCASSLGSNPEAFFGQGTRLTVV.